The present T cell receptor (beta chain) was sequenced within a study of T cells in Graves' hyperthyroidism and ophthalmopathy. What was amplified from RNA transcripts were TCR beta CDR3 regions. Carried out on the TCR CDR3, a first-round RT-PCR used the HTBI primer set. One entry per CDR3 protein results from TCRdb running MiXCR on the multiplex PCR reads. The profile shows about 520,000 distinct CDR3 sequences, approximately 25% of them singletons. The CDR3 sequence is 13 residues long. Trimming left V 2 bases short and J 9 bases short, with 8 bases between. Disease duration was under 3 months in the ophthalmopathy patients, who also had a Clinical Activity Score of at least 3 and a NOSPECS grade of at least 4. Based on clinical symptoms, serum thyroxine and TRAb, thyroid ultrasound and orbital computed tomography, diagnoses were reached. It was approximately 9.4 ml of fresh peripheral blood that supplied the PBMCs.

This clonotype occurred many times. Sequencing input: blood. The chain employs TRBV12-3 or TRBV12-4 and TRBJ1-6; weak D call: TRBD1 (6 bases). This TCR was sampled from a woman aged 25 to 39 with Graves' ophthalmopathy. Written as DNA, the CDR3 is TGTGCCAGCAGTTTACGGACAGCTTCACCCCTCCACTTT. It is translated as CASSLRTASPLHF.